This T cell receptor (beta chain) comes out of a study of post-analysis software for immune sequencing data. This clonotype was recorded a few times. Libraries were made from TCR beta cDNA, and they carried unique molecular identifiers. TCRdb reprocessed the PCR reads with MiXCR, giving one entry per CDR3 protein. The repertoire holds about 800,000 distinct CDR3 sequences, about 27% seen once, with roughly 0.57% in the top ten. The sequencing sample was made of blood. The receptor was derived from a girl between 5 and 17 years old with multiple sclerosis.

The DNA of the CDR3 is TGTGCCAGCAGCTTATGGCGGGGGGTTTCCTACGAGCAGTACTTC. Its protein product is CASSLWRGVSYEQYF. The J gene is TRBJ2-7, the V gene TRBV7-2; 8 nucleotides match TRBD2. V dropped 2 bases and J dropped 1; count of bases not matched to a gene: 4. This CDR3 is 15 amino acids long. Germline CDR1 SGHTA, CDR2 FQGNSA.